The source of this T cell receptor (beta chain) is a study of blood T cells in healthy people across ages. The CDR3 runs to 13 residues. V was shortened by 5 bases and J by 6 bases, with 12 bases between the two germline ends. The germline CDR1 and CDR2 sequences are SEHNR and FQNEAQ (reference sequence). A second PCR of 7 to 11 cycles used a sample-barcoded 5' primer and a J-beta primer mix. Each cDNA molecule received a tag from a template-switch adaptor that had 12 random nucleotides. Each CDR3 protein is one row after TCRdb ran MiXCR on the 5' RACE reads. Of roughly 800,000 distinct CDR3 sequences listed, roughly 25% are singletons. A few counts support this clonotype. A further study also used this sample, focusing on T cells of mothers and their children. From that study: Each donor was one of three healthy Caucasian mothers or one of their six children. RNA extracted was entirely used for cDNA synthesis, 1.5 ug per 15 ul. Every mother supplied over 8 million TCR beta CDR3 reads and every child around 3 million.

The chain carries TRBV7-9 and TRBJ2-3; D gene ambiguous. The sequenced sample was blood. The TCR comes from a boy aged 10-17 years in good health. DNA of the CDR3: TGTGCCAGCAGCGGACCCGGCCGCGATACGCAGTATTTT. It is translated as CASSGPGRDTQYF.